A single sample gave rise to the 27 T cell receptor beta chains below, sequenced in a study of cytomegalovirus exposure and HLA in healthy donors. Primers for the PCR totalled 60 Vbeta and 13 Jbeta. The table came from immunoSEQ multiplex PCR; TCRdb's copy has only in-frame clones and leaves some out. The sample shows about 37,000 clones, about four fifths of them seen only once. The sample comprised PBMCs. Receptors originate from a woman in her forties in good health and CMV-seronegative.

The gene calls are TRBV7-8 and TRBJ1-4, with TRBD1 matching over 7 bases. The CDR3 contains 18 residues. Germline loops: CDR1 SGHVS, CDR2 FQNEAQ. Germline trimming cut 1 base from V and 6 bases from J; bases unmatched to any gene: 14. The CDR3 bases are TGTGCCAGCAGCTTAGAGACCCGCCGACAGGGAGTATATGAAAAACTGTTTTTT. Translating gives CASSLETRRQGVYEKLFF. The full variable domain, its missing parts supplied by reference TRBV7-8 and TRBJ1-4, is GAGVSQSPRYKVAKRGQDVALRCDPISGHVSLFWYQQALGQGPEFLTYFQNEAQLDKSGLPSDRFFAERPEGSVSTLKIQRTQQEDSAVYLCASSLETRRQGVYEKLFFGSGTQLSVL.

V usage is TRBV19 and J usage is TRBJ1-1; a possible D gene is TRBD1 (6 bases). This CDR3 comprises 15 residues. Looked up from germline, CDR1 is LNHDA and CDR2 is SQIVND (reference sequence). V was clipped by 6 bases and J by 1 base, with 15 bases between them. The CDR3 reads CASRALGQSNTEAFF. The DNA for the CDR3 is TGTGCCAGTAGAGCTCTTGGACAGTCGAACACTGAAGCTTTCTTT. The complete variable domain, with remaining parts taken from reference TRBV19 and TRBJ1-1, reads DGGITQSPKYLFRKEGQNVTLSCEQNLNHDAMYWYRQDPGQGLRLIYYSQIVNDFQKGDIAEGYSVSREKKESFPLTVTSAQKNPTAFYLCASRALGQSNTEAFFGQGTRLTVV.

The chain employs TRBV29-1 and TRBJ2-1; 7 bases line up with TRBD2. The CDR3 extends over 12 amino acids. CDR1 and CDR2 from the germline V gene are SQVTM and ANQGSEA. V was pared by 7 bases and J by 3 bases, with 3 bases of the junction left unmatched. DNA for the CDR3: TGCAGCGCGGGCGGGGGCTACAATGAGCAGTTCTTC. Translating it yields CSAGGGYNEQFF.

The V gene is TRBV5-1, the J gene TRBJ2-3, with 7 bases aligning to TRBD2. Trimming removed 2 bases from V and 2 bases from J; junction bases left unmatched: 5. There are 15 residues in the CDR3. The germline CDR1 and CDR2 sequences are SGHRS and YFSETQ. The chain's CDR3 is CASSLQSGDTDTQYF. The CDR3, as DNA: TGCGCCAGCAGCTTACAAAGCGGGGACACAGATACGCAGTATTTT.

The rearrangement joins TRBV7-9 to TRBJ2-3, with D tentatively TRBD2 (6 bases). CDR3 size: 16 residues. Trimming removed 2 bases from V and 2 bases from J, with 14 bases in between. Per the germline V gene, CDR1 is SEHNR and CDR2 is FQNEAQ (reference sequence). The CDR3 nucleotides are TGTGCCAGCAGCTTAAAAGGGGCGGGGTACACAGATACGCAGTATTTT. It translates to CASSLKGAGYTDTQYF.

This clone has a single count. V is TRBV4-1 and J is TRBJ1-3; 9 bases map to TRBD1. Looked up from germline, CDR1 is MGHRA and CDR2 is YSYEKL. V lost 2 bases to trimming and J lost 2 bases; unmatched junction nucleotides: 1. This CDR3 is built from 15 residues. The CDR3 spells CASSQWDRAGNTIYF. CDR3 bases: TGCGCCAGCAGCCAATGGGACAGGGCTGGAAACACCATATATTTT.

This rearrangement joins TRBV11-2 to TRBJ2-3; the match to TRBD1 covers 7 bases. Trimming took 5 bases from V and 5 from J; bases not matched to a gene: 7. CDR1 and CDR2 from the germline V gene are SGHAT and FQNNGV. This CDR3 comprises 14 residues. The CDR3 region has the DNA TGTGCCAGCAGCGCAACAGGGGCGGAAGATACGCAGTATTTT. It yields the protein CASSATGAEDTQYF. The full variable domain, rest sourced from reference TRBV11-2 and TRBJ2-3, is EAGVAQSPRYKIIEKRQSVAFWCNPISGHATLYWYQQILGQGPKLLIQFQNNGVVDDSQLPKDRFSAERLKGVDSTLKIQPAKLEDSAVYLCASSATGAEDTQYFGPGTRLTVL.

The CDR3 is CATSRDPGGEQFF. Here the CDR3 DNA reads TGTGCCACCAGCAGAGATCCCGGGGGTGAGCAGTTCTTC. This chain uses TRBV15 with TRBJ2-1, with D tentatively TRBD2 (6 bases). V shed 0 bases and J shed 9 bases, with 9 bases lying between them. Germline loops: CDR1 LNHNV, CDR2 YYDKDF (reference sequence). The CDR3 extends over 13 amino acids. Filled out from reference TRBV15 and TRBJ2-1, the complete variable domain reads DAMVIQNPRYQVTQFGKPVTLSCSQTLNHNVMYWYQQKSSQAPKLLFHYYDKDFNNEADTPDNFQSRRPNTSFCFLDIRSPGLGDTAMYLCATSRDPGGEQFFGPGTRLTVL.

The gene calls are TRBV9 and TRBJ2-6, with 8 bases aligning to TRBD1. V lost 1 base to trimming and J lost 2 bases; unmatched junction nucleotides: 2. There are 16 residues in the CDR3. Germline CDR1 reads SGDLS; CDR2 reads YYNGEE. CDR3 coding DNA: TGTGCCAGCAGCGTACAGGGGGCCGCTGGGGCCAACGTCCTGACTTTC. Translating it yields CASSVQGAAGANVLTF.

This clone was seen once. The chain has TRBV10-3 and TRBJ2-7, with a possible D match to TRBD1 (5 bases). The CDR3 loop spans 13 amino acids. The V end was cut by 6 bases, the J end by 5 bases, with 14 bases between. CDR1 ENHRY and CDR2 SYGVKD come from the germline V gene. DNA for the CDR3: TGTGCCATCAGGGGGCAGGGAATTAACGAGCAGTACGTC. Translated: CAIRGQGINEQYV.

The chain is built from TRBV5-4 and TRBJ2-3, with 9 bases lining up with TRBD2. CDR1 and CDR2 (germline): SGHNT, YYREEE (reference sequence). Trimming at V came to 3 bases and at J to 7 bases, leaving 12 bases not matched to a gene. The CDR3 extends over 16 amino acids. The CDR3 DNA sequence: TGTGCCAGCAGCTCGGTGGGGACTAGCTGGGGGAATACGCAGTATTTT. Its protein is CASSSVGTSWGNTQYF.

The V gene is TRBV4-3, the J gene TRBJ2-3; TRBD2 matches at 7 bases. Germline assignment: CDR1 LGHNA and CDR2 YSLEER. The CDR3 loop spans 20 amino acids. V trimming: 4 bases; J trimming: 1 base; junction bases outside the gene matches: 20. In DNA, the CDR3 is TGCGCCAGCAGCCCCGGGTTCGGGACTAACTCCCCTCTGGGCACAGATACGCAGTATTTT. This encodes CASSPGFGTNSPLGTDTQYF.

V gene TRBV18 combines with J gene TRBJ1-6, with unresolved D. Trimming stripped 2 bases from V and 5 bases from J, with 7 bases between. This CDR3 comprises 14 residues. Germline CDR1 reads KGHSH; CDR2 reads LQKENI. The CDR3 DNA reads as TGTGCCAGCTCACCAACAAATGATAATTCACCCCTCCACTTT. Translation: CASSPTNDNSPLHF.

The rearrangement joins TRBV7-8 to TRBJ1-5; D remains unclear. The germline CDR1 and CDR2 sequences are SGHVS and FQNEAQ. Trimming cost V 5 bases and J 4 bases, with 15 bases left between them. The CDR3 has 15 amino acids. This CDR3 is CASSADSVRNQPQHF. The CDR3 DNA sequence: TGTGCCAGCAGCGCTGACTCGGTAAGGAATCAGCCCCAGCATTTT.

The chain has TRBV2 and TRBJ2-7, with D perhaps matching TRBD2 (5 bases). The CDR3 runs 14 residues. V lost 2 bases and J lost 1, with 9 bases in between. Germline loops: CDR1 SNHLY, CDR2 FYNNEI. CDR3: CASSEFPGSYEQYF. In nucleotides, the CDR3 is TGTGCCAGCAGTGAATTTCCGGGGTCCTACGAGCAGTACTTC.

The table lists this clone with a count of one. The rearrangement joins TRBV19 to TRBJ2-1, with D hard to call. CDR1 LNHDA and CDR2 SQIVND come from the germline V gene (reference sequence). The CDR3 totals 13 residues. Trimming removed 2 bases at V and 2 bases at J, with 4 bases between. CDR3 sequence: CASSITAYNEQFF. The CDR3 nucleotides read TGTGCCAGTAGTATAACGGCCTACAATGAGCAGTTCTTC.

This chain links TRBV5-1 with TRBJ2-5; D is possibly TRBD2 (6 bases). Trimming cost V 5 bases and J 1 base, with 15 bases left between them. This CDR3 is built from 15 residues. The V gene's germline CDR1 is SGHRS and CDR2 YFSETQ. The CDR3 here is CASRRVAESQETQYF. The CDR3 nucleotides are TGCGCCAGCAGGAGAGTAGCGGAATCCCAAGAGACCCAGTACTTC. The full variable domain, in which reference TRBV5-1 and TRBJ2-5 provide the parts outside the CDR3, is KAGVTQTPRYLIKTRGQQVTLSCSPISGHRSVSWYQQTPGQGLQFLFEYFSETQRNKGNFPGRFSGRQFSNSRSEMNVSTLELGDSALYLCASRRVAESQETQYFGPGTRLLVL.

The rearrangement links TRBV7-8 to TRBJ2-5; D not resolved. V gave up 1 base and J gave up 3 bases, with 9 bases separating them. The germline V gene encodes CDR1 SGHVS and CDR2 FQNEAQ. The CDR3 sequence is 14 residues long. Written as DNA, the CDR3 is TGTGCCAGCAGCTTAGACACCACCAAAGAGACCCAGTACTTC. Translated: CASSLDTTKETQYF. Full variable domain (rest looked up from reference TRBV7-8 and TRBJ2-5): GAGVSQSPRYKVAKRGQDVALRCDPISGHVSLFWYQQALGQGPEFLTYFQNEAQLDKSGLPSDRFFAERPEGSVSTLKIQRTQQEDSAVYLCASSLDTTKETQYFGPGTRLLVL.

The rearrangement uses TRBV2 and TRBJ2-1; D is uncertain. This CDR3 region has 14 residues. The germline CDR1 and CDR2 sequences are SNHLY and FYNNEI. With 6 bases removed from V and 0 bases from J, the gap between germline ends came to 9 bases. CDR3: CASRQVSSYNEQFF. CDR3 in DNA: TGTGCCAGCAGGCAGGTTAGCTCCTACAATGAGCAGTTCTTC.

J is TRBJ1-6 and V is TRBV10-3; D not certain. With 10 bases removed from V and 6 bases from J, the gap between germline ends came to 16 bases. This CDR3 is built from 14 residues. The V gene's germline CDR1 is ENHRY and CDR2 SYGVKD. The CDR3 coding sequence is TGTGCCACCCAGAGAACAGTTTTTAATTCACCCCTCCACTTT. This encodes CATQRTVFNSPLHF.

CDR3 loop: CASRDPGKGPDTQYF. CDR3 DNA sequence: TGTGCCAGCAGGGATCCAGGGAAGGGCCCAGATACGCAGTATTTT. V usage is TRBV25-1 and J usage is TRBJ2-3; TRBD1 might be the D (5 bases). Germline lookup yields CDR1 MGHDK and CDR2 SYGVNS. With 6 bases removed from V and 4 bases from J, the gap between germline ends came to 17 bases. The CDR3 runs 15 residues.

The rearrangement links TRBV27 to TRBJ1-1; 9 positions match TRBD1. CDR3 size: 16 residues. CDR1 and CDR2 (germline): MNHEY, SMNVEV (reference sequence). Trimming removed 5 bases from V and 4 bases from J; junction bases left unmatched: 11. CDR3 loop: CASSLSRTGVSTEAFF. The CDR3 DNA reads as TGTGCCAGCAGTCTCTCTAGGACAGGGGTTTCCACTGAAGCTTTCTTT.

The chain employs TRBV5-1 and TRBJ1-2; the D gene is possibly TRBD1 (5 bases). V was trimmed by 0 bases and J by 7 bases, leaving 10 bases between them. Germline V gene data show CDR1 as SGHRS and CDR2 as YFSETQ. The CDR3 is made up of 13 amino acids. The CDR3 protein is CASSLDRRGGYTF. The CDR3 DNA is TGCGCCAGCAGCTTGGACAGGAGGGGTGGCTACACCTTC.

This chain joins TRBV6-5 and TRBJ2-1; 7 bases align to TRBD2. Germline V gene lookup returns CDR1 MNHEY and CDR2 SVGAGI. The CDR3 extends over 15 amino acids. The V gene end was trimmed by 4 bases and the J gene end by 7 bases; junction bases not matched to a gene: 10. The CDR3 sequence is CASSLRWDYGNEQFF. For the CDR3, the DNA is TGTGCCAGCAGTTTACGTTGGGACTACGGAAATGAGCAGTTCTTC.

The chain uses TRBV4-2 and TRBJ2-1; possibly TRBD2 for D (6 bases). This CDR3 is 15 amino acids long. Trimming cost V 4 bases and J 0 bases, with 10 bases left between them. Germline values: CDR1 LGHNA, CDR2 YNFKEQ. The CDR3 bases are TGTGCCAGCAGCCCCGTCGGGAGCTCCTACAATGAGCAGTTCTTC. It translates to CASSPVGSSYNEQFF.

The chain links TRBV9 to TRBJ1-1; TRBD1 might be the D (6 bases). The germline gives CDR1 SGDLS, CDR2 YYNGEE. The ends were cut back, 4 bases at V and 1 base at J, with 14 bases in the middle. CDR3 size: 15 residues. In DNA, the CDR3 is TGTGCCAGCAGCCCCCCGGAACAGGGGAACACTGAAGCTTTCTTT. It encodes CASSPPEQGNTEAFF.

The rearrangement joins TRBV6-1 to TRBJ1-1; possibly TRBD1 for D (5 bases). Germline CDR1 is MNHNS and CDR2 is SASEGT. V was trimmed by 8 bases and J by 7 bases, leaving 20 bases between them. The CDR3 consists of 14 residues. DNA of the CDR3: TGTGCCAGCCAGAAACGGGCAAGTAGGGGTGAAGCTTTCTTT. Residues: CASQKRASRGEAFF.